This T cell receptor (beta chain) was documented in a study of blood T cell repertoires in COVID-19. Study details: The United States, Italy and Spain were the sources of the acute and convalescent COVID-19 samples. Nucleic acid was either cDNA or gDNA, and it came from T cells, B-cell-depleted T cells, or PBMCs.

Germline lookup yields CDR1 SGHDT and CDR2 YYEEEE. V lost 5 bases and J lost 5, with 19 bases in between. This CDR3 comprises 15 residues. Authors' methods: It was from reference gene primer amplification that nucleated cell counts were estimated. The data were produced by immunoSEQ multiplex PCR, yet TCRdb's version contains in-frame clones alone and is incomplete. Clonal size and the V and J genes are those of that table, whereas D and trimming came from the DNA. The sample lists under 250,000 clones; around 83% were seen once. The receptor's source is a man aged 35 to 55 with active or convalescent COVID-19. The chain has TRBV5-6 and TRBJ1-1; a possible D gene is TRBD1 (5 bases). The sample consisted of peripheral blood. CDR3 residues: CASRPQGRASTEAFF. The DNA for the CDR3 is TGTGCCAGCAGACCCCAGGGTAGGGCTTCAACTGAAGCTTTCTTT.